This T cell receptor beta chain was captured in a study of glioma-infiltrating T cells after dendritic cell vaccination. In regard to this clone: Its antigen is unidentified.

Findings and caveats of the study: Estimated pretreatment TIL content predicted outcome after dendritic cell vaccination.

The time point: after dendritic cell vaccination, including at tumor progression/relapse. Here immunoSEQ multiplex PCR was the method, and the copy in TCRdb shows in-frame clones only, minus some. The sample carries tens of thousands of clones, 87% recorded once. This CDR3 is built from 13 residues. Trimming removed 2 bases from V and 6 bases from J, with 11 bases in between. CDR1 SGHKS and CDR2 YYEKEE come from the germline V gene (reference sequence). The chain employs TRBV5-5 and TRBJ1-1; weak D call: TRBD1 (5 bases). The sequence came from a human donor with glioblastoma. This specimen consisted of blood, obtained after dendritic cell vaccination. CDR3 protein: CASSFVRGAEAFF. CDR3 bases: TGTGCCAGCAGCTTCGTCCGGGGGGCTGAAGCTTTCTTT.